The clone carrying this T cell receptor (beta chain) was picked up a small number of times. The sample is drawn from a study of blood T cell repertoires in COVID-19. In the study overall: Acute-phase and convalescent COVID-19 samples originated in the United States, Italy and Spain. PBMCs, B-cell-depleted T cells, or T cells provided the cDNA or gDNA that made up the material.

The CDR3 runs to 16 residues. Looked up from germline, CDR1 is SGHKS and CDR2 is YYEKEE (reference sequence). With V trimmed by 4 bases and J by 4 bases, 11 bases remained unmatched. How the authors handled the data: Reference gene primer amplification yielded estimated nucleated cell counts. Sequenced by immunoSEQ multiplex PCR; TCRdb stores in-frame clones only, minus some. The D gene and trimming were derived from the DNA, and the V and J assignments and clone size from that table. This table has roughly 250,000 clones, roughly 84% appearing once. This clonotype was sampled from a middle-aged woman with active or convalescent COVID-19. This rearrangement joins TRBV5-5 to TRBJ2-3, with TRBD1 matching 8 bases. Sequencing was performed on peripheral blood. The CDR3 loop reads CASSQRTGQGADTQYF. CDR3 nucleotides: TGTGCCAGCAGCCAGCGGACAGGGCAGGGGGCAGATACGCAGTATTTT.